The clone carrying this TCR beta chain was observed at least ten times. Its antigen is as yet unknown. This sample was included in a study of CD8 T cells in ankylosing spondylitis. Study-level results: Among TCR beta sequences, a motif of under ten highly homologous variants appeared characteristic of ankylosing spondylitis blood. Disease-linked clones, CD8+, were relatively rare in peripheral blood. It was reported that disease-linked clones were significantly enriched in matched ankylosing spondylitis synovial fluid.

From the 5' RACE reads, TCRdb called clonotypes with MiXCR, one entry per CDR3 protein. Of 200,000 or so distinct CDR3 sequences listed, roughly 24% are singletons. Per the germline V gene, CDR1 is DFQATT and CDR2 is SNEGSKA (reference sequence). Trimming shortened V by 5 bases and J by 3 bases, and 10 bases separated the two germline ends. The CDR3 covers 12 residues. The receptor was isolated from a male donor with ankylosing spondylitis or in good health (not recorded which). The sample comprised blood, either unsorted or a sorted T cell fraction (not recorded which). This sequence joins TRBV20-1 and TRBJ2-5; no definite D call. The CDR3 reads CSAGPRKETQYF. CDR3 sequence (DNA): TGCAGTGCTGGGCCTAGGAAAGAGACCCAGTACTTC.